This T cell receptor (beta chain) was documented in a study of Ad26.COV2.S vaccination and SARS-CoV-2 variants. About this clone itself: The antigen remains undetermined.

With 2 bases removed from V and 8 bases from J, the gap between germline ends came to 16 bases. Looked up from germline, CDR1 is MNHEY and CDR2 is SVGAGI. The CDR3 is made up of 15 amino acids. TCRdb keeps only in-frame clones here, not all; method: immunoSEQ multiplex PCR. The table shows about 140,000 clones, with 80% to 90% occurring only once. General study findings and limits: Total T cell responses may have been underestimated by the TCR breadth and depth analyses. Reportedly, spike-specific CD8+ and CD4+ T cell responses achieved substantial breadth once vaccination had taken place. While placebo recipients had lower spike-specific TCR breadth, vaccine recipients had more. Breadth measured for non-spike TCRs was similar across vaccine and placebo recipients.

This chain connects TRBV6-5 to TRBJ2-1; no clear D gene. This clonotype was obtained from a human donor who had recovered from COVID-19. Sequenced material: peripheral blood, taken after recovery from COVID-19. The CDR3 DNA follows: TGTGCCAGCAGTTACGGGCCAGGCGTAGTAGATGAGCAGTTCTTC. This sequence encodes CASSYGPGVVDEQFF.